The TCR beta chain under discussion was sequenced for a study of OX40 agonist ivuxolimab in advanced cancers. Study-wide results and limits: Several nonresponders also turned out to have low normalized T-cell clonal expansion. CD4+ and CD8+ blood T cells expanded clonally by week 6 at 0.1 to 3.0 mg/kg.

As for this clone: Antigen specificity is unknown.

Libraries were prepared by immunoSEQ multiplex PCR; TCRdb keeps only in-frame clonotypes and omits some of them. The sample consists of approximately 40,000 clones, about 88% of them appearing once. A history of autoimmune disease or systemic immunosuppression excluded patients. The specimen was CD4+ or CD8+ T cells sorted from blood, collected in a trial of the OX40 agonist ivuxolimab. The source of this sequence is an adult with an advanced solid tumor such as melanoma, head and neck, liver or kidney cancer.

The CDR3 DNA sequence: TGTGCCAGCAGCTTAACACTAGCGGGAACGATGACAGATACGCAGTATTTT. Residues: CASSLTLAGTMTDTQYF. The chain links TRBV7-3 to TRBJ2-3; 10 bases map to TRBD2. The CDR3 is 17 amino acids. Looked up from germline, CDR1 is SGHTA and CDR2 is FQGTGA. Losses at the gene ends were 0 bases for V and 3 bases for J; bases not matched to a gene: 6.